Listed here are 11 T cell receptor beta chains from one sample, sequenced in a study of shared clonotypes between healthy human individuals (dated by TCRdb to 2018 to 2021). For the CD8 naive samples, CD45RO-negative cells were positively selected for CCR7, yielding a CD45RA+CCR7+ population from which TemRA cells were excluded. Library generation was performed with the immunoSEQ multiplex PCR assay. The table comes from immuneACCESS by way of TCRdb, which keeps in-frame sequences with V and J called. Part of the clones is missing from these tables; in studies checked, under half for an unresolved V gene and the rest for unknown reasons. A total of about 2,200,000 clones appear in this sample, more than 85% of them only once. Jointly, the top ten make up about 1.8% of the sample. The sequencing input was naive CD8+ T cells from PBMCs. This specimen's cell subset or site label, per the study, means: CD45RA+CCR7+. The receptors come from a man younger than 35 in good health. Some clones in this sample may be carry-over from other donors' samples.

A note on this clone: The sample contains more than one DNA sequence encoding this CDR3. The chain combines TRBV19 with TRBJ2-7; 9 bases are a match to TRBD2. The junction had 11 bases not matched to a gene; V was cut back by 3 bases and J by 2 bases. The germline V gene encodes CDR1 LNHDA and CDR2 SQIVND (reference sequence). The CDR3 loop spans 17 amino acids. CDR3 region: CASSIVASGILTYEQYF. The DNA for the CDR3 is TGTGCCAGTAGTATCGTGGCTAGCGGGATTCTGACCTACGAGCAGTACTTC.

This clone was observed once. The genes are TRBV9 and TRBJ2-1, with TRBD1 matching 10 bases. The CDR3 runs to 16 residues. V lost 2 bases, J lost 7 bases, and 9 bases stayed unmatched. Per the germline V gene, CDR1 is SGDLS and CDR2 is YYNGEE. CDR3 sequence (DNA): TGTGCCAGCAGCGTTCGACAGGGGGCTCTTCCGAATGAGCAGTTCTTC. Protein: CASSVRQGALPNEQFF.

The CDR3 loop is CAWSLSGYYEQYF. The CDR3 bases are TGTGCCTGGAGTTTATCAGGCTACTACGAGCAGTACTTC. The genes are TRBV30 and TRBJ2-7; D remains unclear. There are 13 residues in the CDR3. The V end was cut by 2 bases, the J end by 3 bases, with 11 bases between. The germline V gene has CDR1 GTSNPN and CDR2 SVGIG (reference sequence).

In regard to this clone: This CDR3 is also generated by other DNA sequences in the sample. This chain joins TRBV27 and TRBJ1-1; D unclear. Germline CDR1 and CDR2: MNHEY and SMNVEV (reference sequence). Trimming removed 2 bases at V and 2 bases at J, with 6 bases between. The CDR3 has 13 residues. CDR3 DNA: TGTGCCAGCAGTTTAGGGTTAAACACTGAAGCTTTCTTT. As protein: CASSLGLNTEAFF.

The rearrangement joins TRBV4-3 to TRBJ2-1, with 12 bases lining up with TRBD2. Germline V gene sequence: CDR1 LGHNA, CDR2 YSLEER. V lost 0 bases and J lost 0; bases outside the gene matches: 6. CDR3 length: 19 residues. The CDR3 reads CASSQDWTSGISSYNEQFF. In DNA form, the CDR3 reads TGCGCCAGCAGCCAAGATTGGACTAGCGGGATCAGCTCCTACAATGAGCAGTTCTTC.

This chain's CDR3 is CASSRGAQYNEQFF. CDR3 nucleotides: TGTGCCAGCTCACGAGGGGCCCAATACAATGAGCAGTTCTTC. This rearrangement joins TRBV18 to TRBJ2-1; D is possibly TRBD1 or TRBD2 (5 bases each). CDR3 size: 14 residues. Trimming shortened V by 4 bases and J by 4 bases, and 11 bases separated the two germline ends. Germline CDR1 and CDR2: KGHSH and LQKENI.

A note on this clone: The sample holds other DNA sequences that translate to the same CDR3. This chain joins TRBV5-6 and TRBJ1-2, with D tentatively TRBD1 (5 bases). CDR1 SGHDT and CDR2 YYEEEE come from the germline V gene. The CDR3 runs 14 residues. Deletions cut 0 bases from V and 1 base from J, with 7 bases between. CDR3 amino acids: CASSLAGSNYGYTF. Here the CDR3 DNA reads TGTGCCAGCAGCTTGGCAGGGAGTAACTATGGCTACACCTTC.

J is TRBJ2-7 and V is TRBV9; 8 bases align to TRBD2. Germline V gene sequence: CDR1 SGDLS, CDR2 YYNGEE. The CDR3 totals 16 residues. The V and J ends lost 4 bases and 5 bases, in that order; junction bases with no gene match: 14. CDR3 protein: CASSQFNGREGHEQYF. CDR3 bases: TGTGCCAGCAGCCAATTTAACGGGAGGGAAGGCCACGAGCAGTACTTC. The full variable domain, completed using reference TRBV9 and TRBJ2-7, is DSGVTQTPKHLITATGQRVTLRCSPRSGDLSVYWYQQSLDQGLQFLIQYYNGEERAKGNILERFSAQQFPDLHSELNLSSLELGDSALYFCASSQFNGREGHEQYFGPGTRLTVT.

The V and J genes are TRBV27 and TRBJ2-3; 14 nucleotides agree with TRBD2. Losses at the gene ends were 5 bases for V and 3 bases for J; bases not matched to a gene: 7. CDR3 length: 17 amino acids. CDR1 and CDR2 from the germline V gene are MNHEY and SMNVEV (reference sequence). CDR3 protein: CASSPTGLAGVTDTQYF. For the CDR3, the DNA is TGTGCCAGCAGTCCCACGGGACTAGCGGGAGTTACAGATACGCAGTATTTT.

The chain recombines TRBV7-9 with TRBJ1-1; D is possibly TRBD1 (5 bases). CDR1 is SEHNR and CDR2 is FQNEAQ in the germline V gene (reference sequence). Trimming stripped 5 bases from V and 1 base from J, with 11 bases between. This CDR3 is 14 amino acids long. CDR3 sequence (DNA): TGTGCCAGCAGCACCCTTACAGGGAACACTGAAGCTTTCTTT. It specifies CASSTLTGNTEAFF.

V and J are TRBV19 and TRBJ2-5, with TRBD1 matching 8 bases. The V gene's germline CDR1 is LNHDA and CDR2 SQIVND (reference sequence). J gave up 6 bases and V 0 bases, and 6 bases lay outside the gene matches. The CDR3 totals 15 residues. As DNA, the CDR3 is TGTGCCAGTAGTATAGAGCAGGGGGCCCCTCAGACCCAGTACTTC. It encodes CASSIEQGAPQTQYF. Full variable domain (outside the CDR3, taken from reference TRBV19 and TRBJ2-5): DGGITQSPKYLFRKEGQNVTLSCEQNLNHDAMYWYRQDPGQGLRLIYYSQIVNDFQKGDIAEGYSVSREKKESFPLTVTSAQKNPTAFYLCASSIEQGAPQTQYFGPGTRLLVL.